Reported below is one T cell receptor beta chain. Its antigen is currently unknown. The protocol was immunoSEQ multiplex PCR, while the TCRdb copy is restricted to in-frame clones and leaves out a portion. The sample holds about 110,000 clones, 88% seen once. The sample originates from a study of T cell responses to AZD1222 COVID-19 vaccine. General observations from the study: Baseline seropositivity occurred in only a handful of AZD1222 recipients. Clonal diversity was possibly underestimated; the donors were predominantly white British and more often female. Once two AZD1222 doses were given, Spike-specific TCR breadth and depth went up. Close to half of all spike-specific TCRs reportedly target regions of the variants that are unmutated.

V shed 1 base and J shed 0 bases, with 6 bases lying between them. The germline gives CDR1 LGHDT, CDR2 YNNKEL (reference sequence). This CDR3 has 14 amino acids. The clonotype originates from an adult in good health. This chain joins TRBV3-1 (or the pseudogene TRBV3-2) and TRBJ1-1, with D unresolved. Source: peripheral blood, taken on day 0 of MenACWY control vaccination. The CDR3 sequence: CASSQAQLNTEAFF. The CDR3 nucleotides are TGTGCCAGCAGCCAAGCGCAACTGAACACTGAAGCTTTCTTT.